Listed here are 10 T cell receptor beta chains from one sample, sequenced in a study of type 1 regulatory T cells. TCRdb re-called the reads through MiXCR, storing one row per CDR3 protein. In the table there are about 20,000 distinct CDR3 sequences, 10% of which are singletons. Material for sequencing was CD4+ T cells, either the whole sample or a sorted fraction (not recorded which). The receptors were sampled from a human donor in good health.

In this sample, this clonotype turned up many times. The chain recombines TRBV7-2 with TRBJ2-3; 9 bases are a match to TRBD2. The junction had 1 base not matched to a gene; V was cut back by 1 base and J by 2 bases. Germline loops: CDR1 SGHTA, CDR2 FQGNSA. The CDR3 has 15 residues. The CDR3 DNA reads as TGTGCCAGCAGCTTAGGACTAGCGGCCACAGATACGCAGTATTTT. This gives the protein CASSLGLAATDTQYF. Full variable domain (outside the CDR3, taken from reference TRBV7-2 and TRBJ2-3): GAGVSQSPSNKVTEKGKDVELRCDPISGHTALYWYRQSLGQGLEFLIYFQGNSAPDKSGLPSDRFSAERTGGSVSTLTIQRTQQEDSAVYLCASSLGLAATDTQYFGPGTRLTVL.

This clonotype was seen many times. The chain has TRBV3-1 and TRBJ2-1; D may be TRBD2 (7 bases). Germline lookup yields CDR1 LGHDT and CDR2 YNNKEL (reference sequence). The V end lost 7 bases, the J end lost 8 bases, and 18 bases lay between the germline ends. The CDR3 length is 14 residues. The DNA for the CDR3 is TGTGCCAGCATGCCAGGTTCGGGGGGCTATGAGCAGTTCTTC. It encodes CASMPGSGGYEQFF.

This clonotype has a count of ten or more. This sequence joins TRBV6-2 or TRBV6-3 and TRBJ2-5; 9 nucleotides match TRBD2. The CDR3 runs 14 residues. Germline V gene lookup returns CDR1 MNHEY and CDR2 SVGEGT. V lost 9 bases to trimming and J lost 4 bases; unmatched junction nucleotides: 9. This CDR3 reads CASHTAGGLETQYF. Here the CDR3 DNA reads TGTGCCAGTCATACAGCGGGAGGTCTAGAGACCCAGTACTTC.

In its sample, this clonotype was seen many times. The DNA for the CDR3 is TGTGCCACAAGAAGTCTAGCGGGAGTGGGCGAGCAGTACTTC. It codes for CATRSLAGVGEQYF. The chain has TRBV27 and TRBJ2-7; TRBD2 matches at 10 bases. The CDR3 is 14 amino acids. Germline CDR1 is MNHEY and CDR2 is SMNVEV (reference sequence). The V segment lost 10 bases and the J segment 6 bases; nucleotides outside the gene matches: 12.

V usage is TRBV5-1 and J usage is TRBJ2-3; a possible D gene is TRBD2 (6 bases). V lost 0 bases, J lost 5 bases, and 10 bases lay in between. The CDR3 consists of 14 residues. The germline CDR1 and CDR2 sequences are SGHRS and YFSETQ. The CDR3 bases are TGCGCCAGCAGCTTGGATACCGGGGGAGATACGCAGTATTTT. It encodes CASSLDTGGDTQYF.

In its sample, this clonotype is medium-sized. CDR3 in amino acids: CSASEAGTDTQYF. DNA for the CDR3: TGCAGTGCTAGCGAGGCGGGGACAGATACGCAGTATTTT. The V gene is TRBV20-1, the J gene TRBJ2-3; possibly TRBD2 for D (6 bases). V was trimmed by 3 bases and J by 3 bases, leaving 10 bases between them. Germline V gene lookup returns CDR1 DFQATT and CDR2 SNEGSKA (reference sequence). The CDR3 runs to 13 residues.

This clonotype was recorded only once. This may arise from a read error, as a much more abundant clone is one base away. The genes are TRBV10-3 and TRBJ1-5, with 9 bases fitting TRBD1. Germline-derived CDR1 and CDR2 are ENHRY and SYGVKD. The CDR3 loop spans 15 amino acids. The CDR3 sequence is CAISDQGQGNQPRHF. CDR3 nucleotides: TGTGCCATCAGCGACCAGGGACAGGGCAATCAGCCCCGGCATTTT.

The table lists this clonotype with many counts. This chain connects TRBV11-2 to TRBJ2-2; no firm D call. Germline-derived CDR1 and CDR2 are SGHAT and FQNNGV. V was trimmed by 5 bases and J by 3 bases, leaving 10 bases between them. The CDR3 is made up of 14 amino acids. CDR3 protein: CASSQNVDTGELFF. DNA of the CDR3: TGTGCCAGCAGCCAAAACGTGGACACCGGGGAGCTGTTTTTT.

By proportion, this clonotype is medium-sized. The chain combines TRBV4-3 with TRBJ1-2, with D possibly matching TRBD1 (6 bases). Trimming stripped 1 base from V and 4 bases from J, with 10 bases between. The germline gives CDR1 LGHNA, CDR2 YSLEER. The CDR3 extends over 14 amino acids. The DNA of the CDR3 is TGCGCCAGCAGCCAAGGACAGGCAGGCTATGGCTACACCTTC. The encoded protein is CASSQGQAGYGYTF.

This clonotype was observed at least ten times. CDR3 region: CASSHDRDSYEQYF. CDR3 nucleotides: TGTGCCAGCAGCCACGACAGGGACTCCTACGAGCAGTACTTC. The chain is built from TRBV12-3 or TRBV12-4 and TRBJ2-7, with 7 bases identical to TRBD1. This CDR3 is built from 14 residues. V lost 6 bases, J lost 0 bases, and 5 bases stayed unmatched.